These 2 T cell receptor beta chains share one sample of origin, sequenced in a study of T cells in Graves' hyperthyroidism and ophthalmopathy (dated by TCRdb to the late 2010s). Receptor libraries were prepared by multiplex PCR. Data came from an Illumina HiSeq 2000. Amplification of TCR beta CDR3 regions was carried out from RNA transcripts. For the first round of RT-PCR on the TCR CDR3, the HTBI primer set was used together with the Qiagen OneStep RT-PCR kit. Using fastp at Q25 and MiXCR, TCRdb reprocessed the public reads and kept productive beta chains. Rows with a matching CDR3 protein are joined into one entry that keeps the most common DNA and genes. Recorded for this sample are around 250,000 distinct CDR3 sequences; less than 20% of them occurred a single time. Together, the top ten hold more than 25% of the sample. Sequencing was carried out using blood. These receptors were obtained from a young woman with Graves' ophthalmopathy.

In this sample, this clonotype turned up many times. The chain has TRBV5-8 and TRBJ2-3; unclear D gene. Germline CDR1 and CDR2: SGHTS and YDEGEE. The V and J ends lost 4 bases and 2 bases respectively, with 8 bases between them. The CDR3 sequence is 13 residues long. The CDR3 DNA follows: TGTGCCAGCAGCCTCATCGACACAGATACGCAGTATTTT. This gives the protein CASSLIDTDTQYF.

This clonotype was seen a few times. One end of the junction is discordant with germline, which a read error may explain. J is TRBJ2-1 and V is TRBV20-1; 8 bases line up with TRBD2. This CDR3 is 21 amino acids long. Germline V lookup: CDR1 DFQATT, CDR2 SNEGSKA (reference sequence). The CDR3 sequence: CSARDAQGSVAGLSSYNGQFF. CDR3 in DNA: TGCAGTGCTAGAGATGCCCAGGGGTCGGTAGCGGGGTTAAGCTCCTACAATGGGCAGTTCTTC.